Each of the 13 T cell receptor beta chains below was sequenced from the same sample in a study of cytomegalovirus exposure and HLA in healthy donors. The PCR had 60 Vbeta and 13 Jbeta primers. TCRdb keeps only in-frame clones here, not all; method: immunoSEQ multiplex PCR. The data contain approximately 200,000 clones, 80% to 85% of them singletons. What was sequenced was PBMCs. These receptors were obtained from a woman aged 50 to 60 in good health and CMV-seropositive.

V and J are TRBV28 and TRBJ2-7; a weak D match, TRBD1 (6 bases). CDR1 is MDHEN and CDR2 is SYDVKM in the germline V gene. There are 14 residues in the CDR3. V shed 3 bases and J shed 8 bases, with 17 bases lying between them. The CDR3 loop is CASSFGQGLGKQYF. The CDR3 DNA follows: TGTGCCAGCAGTTTCGGGCAGGGGTTGGGAAAGCAGTACTTC. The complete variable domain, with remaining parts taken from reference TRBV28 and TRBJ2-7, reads DVKVTQSSRYLVKRTGEKVFLECVQDMDHENMFWYRQDPGLGLRLIYFSYDVKMKEKGDIPEGYSVSREKKERFSLILESASTNQTSMYLCASSFGQGLGKQYFGPGTRLTVT.

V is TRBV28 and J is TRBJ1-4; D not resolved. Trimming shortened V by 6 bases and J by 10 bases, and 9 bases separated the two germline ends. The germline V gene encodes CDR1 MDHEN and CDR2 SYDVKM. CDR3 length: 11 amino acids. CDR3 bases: TGTGCCAGCAGGCAGGAGGGAAAACTGTTTTTT. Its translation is CASRQEGKLFF.

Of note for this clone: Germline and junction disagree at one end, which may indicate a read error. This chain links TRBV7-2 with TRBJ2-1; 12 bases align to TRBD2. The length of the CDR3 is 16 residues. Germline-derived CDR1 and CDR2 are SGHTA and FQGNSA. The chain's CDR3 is CASSSSSGGAYNEQFF. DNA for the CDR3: TGTGCCAGCAGTTCCTCTAGCGGGGGGGCCTATAATGAGCAGTTCTTC. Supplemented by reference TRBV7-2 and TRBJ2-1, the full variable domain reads GAGVSQSPSNKVTEKGKDVELRCDPISGHTALYWYRQSLGQGLEFLIYFQGNSAPDKSGLPSDRFSAERTGGSVSTLTIQRTQQEDSAVYLCASSSSSGGAYNEQFFGPGTRLTVL.

DNA of the CDR3: TGTGCCAGTAGGGACCGGGACAGGGCCTACAATGAGCAGTTCTTC. Protein sequence: CASRDRDRAYNEQFF. The chain carries TRBV19 and TRBJ2-1; 9 nucleotides match TRBD1. The CDR3 contains 15 residues. Germline V gives CDR1 LNHDA, CDR2 SQIVND (reference sequence). V gave up 6 bases and J gave up 2 bases; unmatched junction bases: 5. Full variable domain (missing parts from reference TRBV19 and TRBJ2-1): DGGITQSPKYLFRKEGQNVTLSCEQNLNHDAMYWYRQDPGQGLRLIYYSQIVNDFQKGDIAEGYSVSREKKESFPLTVTSAQKNPTAFYLCASRDRDRAYNEQFFGPGTRLTVL.

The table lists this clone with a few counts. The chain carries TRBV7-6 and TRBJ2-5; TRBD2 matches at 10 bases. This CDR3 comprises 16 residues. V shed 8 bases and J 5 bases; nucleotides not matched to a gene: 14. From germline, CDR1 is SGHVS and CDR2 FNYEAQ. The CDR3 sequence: CASALGSSGSAETQYF. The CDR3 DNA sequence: TGTGCCAGCGCCCTGGGGTCTAGCGGGAGCGCTGAGACCCAGTACTTC.

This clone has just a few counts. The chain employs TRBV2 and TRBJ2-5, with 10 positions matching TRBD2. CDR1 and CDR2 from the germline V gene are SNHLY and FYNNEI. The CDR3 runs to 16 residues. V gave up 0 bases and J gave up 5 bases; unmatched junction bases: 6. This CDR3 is CASSEASGRARETQYF. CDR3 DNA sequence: TGTGCCAGCAGTGAAGCCAGCGGGAGGGCCAGGGAGACCCAGTACTTC.

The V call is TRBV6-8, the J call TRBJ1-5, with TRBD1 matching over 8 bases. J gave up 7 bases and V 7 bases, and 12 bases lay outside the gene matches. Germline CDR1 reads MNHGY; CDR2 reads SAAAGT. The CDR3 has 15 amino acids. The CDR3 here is CASTETGEVRQPQHF. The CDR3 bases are TGTGCCAGCACCGAGACAGGGGAAGTACGACAGCCCCAGCATTTT.

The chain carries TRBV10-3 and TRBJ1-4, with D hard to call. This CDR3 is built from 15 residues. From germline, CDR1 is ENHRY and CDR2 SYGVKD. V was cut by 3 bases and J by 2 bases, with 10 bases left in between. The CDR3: CAISDNHGTNEKLFF. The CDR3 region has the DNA TGTGCCATCAGTGACAATCACGGGACTAATGAAAAACTGTTTTTT.

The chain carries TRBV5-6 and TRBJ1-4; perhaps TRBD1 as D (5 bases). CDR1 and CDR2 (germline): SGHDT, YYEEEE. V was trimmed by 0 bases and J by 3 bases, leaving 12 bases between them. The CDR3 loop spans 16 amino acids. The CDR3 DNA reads TGTGCCAGCAGCTTGGAACTAGCAGGGCCTAATGAAAAACTGTTTTTT. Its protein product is CASSLELAGPNEKLFF.

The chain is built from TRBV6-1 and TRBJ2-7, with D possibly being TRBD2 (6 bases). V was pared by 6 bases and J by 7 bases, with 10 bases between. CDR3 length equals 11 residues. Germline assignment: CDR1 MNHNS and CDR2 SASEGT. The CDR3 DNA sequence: TGTGCCAGCAGGGGGGAGGTGGAGCAGTACTTC. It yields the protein CASRGEVEQYF.

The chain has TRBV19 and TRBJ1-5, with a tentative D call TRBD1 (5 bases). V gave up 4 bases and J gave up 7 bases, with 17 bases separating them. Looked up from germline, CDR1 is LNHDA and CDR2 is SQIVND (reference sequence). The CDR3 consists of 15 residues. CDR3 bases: TGTGCCAGTAGTAGGGGCGGGGGAATAGGGCAGCCCCAGCATTTT. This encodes CASSRGGGIGQPQHF.

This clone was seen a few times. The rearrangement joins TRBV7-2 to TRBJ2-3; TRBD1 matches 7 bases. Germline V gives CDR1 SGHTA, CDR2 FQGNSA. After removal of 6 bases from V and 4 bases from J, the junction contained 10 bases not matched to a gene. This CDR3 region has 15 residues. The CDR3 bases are TGTGCCAGCAGTCAGACAGGGATCACATCAGATACGCAGTATTTT. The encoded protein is CASSQTGITSDTQYF.

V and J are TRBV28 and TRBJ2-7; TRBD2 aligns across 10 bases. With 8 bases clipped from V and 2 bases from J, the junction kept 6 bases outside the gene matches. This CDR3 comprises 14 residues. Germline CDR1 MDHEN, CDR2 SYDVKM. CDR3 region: CASSSLAGAYEQYF. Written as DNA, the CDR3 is TGTGCCAGCTCATCGCTAGCGGGGGCCTACGAGCAGTACTTC. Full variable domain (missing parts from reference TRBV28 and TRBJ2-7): DVKVTQSSRYLVKRTGEKVFLECVQDMDHENMFWYRQDPGLGLRLIYFSYDVKMKEKGDIPEGYSVSREKKERFSLILESASTNQTSMYLCASSSLAGAYEQYFGPGTRLTVT.